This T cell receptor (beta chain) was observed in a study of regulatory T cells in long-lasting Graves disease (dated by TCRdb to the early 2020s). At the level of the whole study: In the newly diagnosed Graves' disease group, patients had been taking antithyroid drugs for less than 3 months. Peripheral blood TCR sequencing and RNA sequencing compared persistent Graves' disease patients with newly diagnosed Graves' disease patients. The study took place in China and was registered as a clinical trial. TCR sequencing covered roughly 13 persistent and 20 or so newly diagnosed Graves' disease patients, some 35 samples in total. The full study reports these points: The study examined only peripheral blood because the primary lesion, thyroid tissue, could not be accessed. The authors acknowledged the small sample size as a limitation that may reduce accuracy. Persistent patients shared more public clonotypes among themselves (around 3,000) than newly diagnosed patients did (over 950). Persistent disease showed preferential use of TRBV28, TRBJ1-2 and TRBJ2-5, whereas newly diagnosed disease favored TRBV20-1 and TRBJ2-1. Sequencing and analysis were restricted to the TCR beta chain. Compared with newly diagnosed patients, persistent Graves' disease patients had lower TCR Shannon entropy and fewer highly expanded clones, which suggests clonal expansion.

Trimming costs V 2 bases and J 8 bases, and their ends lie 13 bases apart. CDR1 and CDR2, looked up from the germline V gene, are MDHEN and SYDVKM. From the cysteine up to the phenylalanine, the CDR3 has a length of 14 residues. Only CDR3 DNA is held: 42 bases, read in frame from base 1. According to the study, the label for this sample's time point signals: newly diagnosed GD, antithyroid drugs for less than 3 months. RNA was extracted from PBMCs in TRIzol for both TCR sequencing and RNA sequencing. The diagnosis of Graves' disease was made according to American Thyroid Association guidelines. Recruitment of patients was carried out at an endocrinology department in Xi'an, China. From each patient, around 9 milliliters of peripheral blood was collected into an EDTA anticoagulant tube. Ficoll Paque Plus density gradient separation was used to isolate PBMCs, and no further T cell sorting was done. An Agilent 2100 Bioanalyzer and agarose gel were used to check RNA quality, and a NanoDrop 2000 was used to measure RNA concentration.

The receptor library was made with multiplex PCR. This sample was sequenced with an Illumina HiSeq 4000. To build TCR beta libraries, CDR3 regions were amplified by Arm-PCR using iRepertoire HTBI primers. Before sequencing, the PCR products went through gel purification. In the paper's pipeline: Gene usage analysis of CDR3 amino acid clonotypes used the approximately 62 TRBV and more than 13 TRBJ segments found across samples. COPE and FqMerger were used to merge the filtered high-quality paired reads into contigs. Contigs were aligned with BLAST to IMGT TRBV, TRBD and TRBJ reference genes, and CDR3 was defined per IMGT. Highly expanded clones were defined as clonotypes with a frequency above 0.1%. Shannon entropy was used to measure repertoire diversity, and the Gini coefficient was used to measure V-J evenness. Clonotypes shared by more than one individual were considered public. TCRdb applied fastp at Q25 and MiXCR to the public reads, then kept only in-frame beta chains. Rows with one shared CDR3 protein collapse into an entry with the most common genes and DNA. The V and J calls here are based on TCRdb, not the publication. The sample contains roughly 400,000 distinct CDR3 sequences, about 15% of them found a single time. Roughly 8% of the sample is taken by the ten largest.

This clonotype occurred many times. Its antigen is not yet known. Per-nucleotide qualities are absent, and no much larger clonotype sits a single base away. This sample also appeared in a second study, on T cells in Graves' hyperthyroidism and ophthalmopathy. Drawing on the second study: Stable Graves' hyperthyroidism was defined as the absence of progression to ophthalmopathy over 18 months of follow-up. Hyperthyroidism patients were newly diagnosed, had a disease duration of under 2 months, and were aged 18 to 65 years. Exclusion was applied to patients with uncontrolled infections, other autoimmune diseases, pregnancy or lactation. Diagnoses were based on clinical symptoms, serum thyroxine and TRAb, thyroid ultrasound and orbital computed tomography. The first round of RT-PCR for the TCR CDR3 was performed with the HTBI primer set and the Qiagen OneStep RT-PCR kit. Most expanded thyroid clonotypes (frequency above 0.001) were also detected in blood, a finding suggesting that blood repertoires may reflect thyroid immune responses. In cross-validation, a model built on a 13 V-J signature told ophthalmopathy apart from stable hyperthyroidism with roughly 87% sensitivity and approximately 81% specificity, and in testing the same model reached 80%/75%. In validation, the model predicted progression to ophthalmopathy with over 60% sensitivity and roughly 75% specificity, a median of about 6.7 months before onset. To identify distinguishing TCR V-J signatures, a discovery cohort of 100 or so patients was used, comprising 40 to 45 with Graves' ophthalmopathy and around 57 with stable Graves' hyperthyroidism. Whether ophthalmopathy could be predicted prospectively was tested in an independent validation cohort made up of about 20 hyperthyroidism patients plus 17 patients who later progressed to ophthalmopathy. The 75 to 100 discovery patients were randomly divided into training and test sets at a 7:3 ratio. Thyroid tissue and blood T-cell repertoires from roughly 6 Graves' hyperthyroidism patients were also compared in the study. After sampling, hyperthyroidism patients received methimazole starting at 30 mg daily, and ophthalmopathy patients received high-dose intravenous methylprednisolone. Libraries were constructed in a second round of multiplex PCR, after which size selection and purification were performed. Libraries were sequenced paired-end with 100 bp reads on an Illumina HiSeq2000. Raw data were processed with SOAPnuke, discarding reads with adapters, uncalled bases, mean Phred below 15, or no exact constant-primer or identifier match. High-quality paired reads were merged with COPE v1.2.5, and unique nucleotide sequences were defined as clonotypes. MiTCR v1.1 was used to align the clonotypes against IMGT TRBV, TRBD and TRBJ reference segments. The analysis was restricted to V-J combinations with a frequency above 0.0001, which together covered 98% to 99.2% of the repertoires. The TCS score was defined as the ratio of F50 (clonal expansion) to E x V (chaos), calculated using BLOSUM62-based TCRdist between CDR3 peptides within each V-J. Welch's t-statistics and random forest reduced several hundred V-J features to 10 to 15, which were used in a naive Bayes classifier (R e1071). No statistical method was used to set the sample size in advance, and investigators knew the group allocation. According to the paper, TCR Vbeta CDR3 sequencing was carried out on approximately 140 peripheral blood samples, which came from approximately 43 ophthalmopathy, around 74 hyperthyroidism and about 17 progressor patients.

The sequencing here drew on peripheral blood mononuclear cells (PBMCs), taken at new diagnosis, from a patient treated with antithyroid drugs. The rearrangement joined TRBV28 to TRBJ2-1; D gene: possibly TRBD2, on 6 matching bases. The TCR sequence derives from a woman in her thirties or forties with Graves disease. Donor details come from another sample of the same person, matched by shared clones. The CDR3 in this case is CASSLRMGGDEQFF. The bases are TGTGCCAGCAGTTTAAGGATGGGCGGGGATGAGCAGTTCTTC.